The clone carrying this TCR beta chain was seen a handful of times. The sample originates from a study of human T cells and chemical hapten exposure. The V segment lost 4 bases and the J segment 6 bases; nucleotides outside the gene matches: 11. CDR1 is MNHEY and CDR2 is SMNVEV in the germline V gene (reference sequence). The CDR3 totals 15 residues. TCRdb ran MiXCR on the RACE reads and lists one entry per CDR3 protein. The sample holds nearly 350,000 distinct CDR3 sequences; under 9% are singletons and the top ten take 7.5% to 8.5%. Time point reported: patch test 1, 2 weeks after DPC sensitization. Treatment in this sample: therapeutic diphenylcyclopropenone sensitization with weekly scalp DPC.

The origin of this receptor is a woman under 30 with alopecia areata. Some clones in this sample may be carry-over from other donors' samples. The sample consisted of whole blood, taken in connection with sensitization to the hapten diphenylcyclopropenone (DPC). The genes are TRBV27 and TRBJ2-5; 7 nucleotides agree with TRBD2. The CDR3 loop reads CASSSTAGISKTQYF. CDR3 DNA: TGTGCCAGCAGTTCCACAGCGGGGATTTCGAAGACCCAGTACTTC.